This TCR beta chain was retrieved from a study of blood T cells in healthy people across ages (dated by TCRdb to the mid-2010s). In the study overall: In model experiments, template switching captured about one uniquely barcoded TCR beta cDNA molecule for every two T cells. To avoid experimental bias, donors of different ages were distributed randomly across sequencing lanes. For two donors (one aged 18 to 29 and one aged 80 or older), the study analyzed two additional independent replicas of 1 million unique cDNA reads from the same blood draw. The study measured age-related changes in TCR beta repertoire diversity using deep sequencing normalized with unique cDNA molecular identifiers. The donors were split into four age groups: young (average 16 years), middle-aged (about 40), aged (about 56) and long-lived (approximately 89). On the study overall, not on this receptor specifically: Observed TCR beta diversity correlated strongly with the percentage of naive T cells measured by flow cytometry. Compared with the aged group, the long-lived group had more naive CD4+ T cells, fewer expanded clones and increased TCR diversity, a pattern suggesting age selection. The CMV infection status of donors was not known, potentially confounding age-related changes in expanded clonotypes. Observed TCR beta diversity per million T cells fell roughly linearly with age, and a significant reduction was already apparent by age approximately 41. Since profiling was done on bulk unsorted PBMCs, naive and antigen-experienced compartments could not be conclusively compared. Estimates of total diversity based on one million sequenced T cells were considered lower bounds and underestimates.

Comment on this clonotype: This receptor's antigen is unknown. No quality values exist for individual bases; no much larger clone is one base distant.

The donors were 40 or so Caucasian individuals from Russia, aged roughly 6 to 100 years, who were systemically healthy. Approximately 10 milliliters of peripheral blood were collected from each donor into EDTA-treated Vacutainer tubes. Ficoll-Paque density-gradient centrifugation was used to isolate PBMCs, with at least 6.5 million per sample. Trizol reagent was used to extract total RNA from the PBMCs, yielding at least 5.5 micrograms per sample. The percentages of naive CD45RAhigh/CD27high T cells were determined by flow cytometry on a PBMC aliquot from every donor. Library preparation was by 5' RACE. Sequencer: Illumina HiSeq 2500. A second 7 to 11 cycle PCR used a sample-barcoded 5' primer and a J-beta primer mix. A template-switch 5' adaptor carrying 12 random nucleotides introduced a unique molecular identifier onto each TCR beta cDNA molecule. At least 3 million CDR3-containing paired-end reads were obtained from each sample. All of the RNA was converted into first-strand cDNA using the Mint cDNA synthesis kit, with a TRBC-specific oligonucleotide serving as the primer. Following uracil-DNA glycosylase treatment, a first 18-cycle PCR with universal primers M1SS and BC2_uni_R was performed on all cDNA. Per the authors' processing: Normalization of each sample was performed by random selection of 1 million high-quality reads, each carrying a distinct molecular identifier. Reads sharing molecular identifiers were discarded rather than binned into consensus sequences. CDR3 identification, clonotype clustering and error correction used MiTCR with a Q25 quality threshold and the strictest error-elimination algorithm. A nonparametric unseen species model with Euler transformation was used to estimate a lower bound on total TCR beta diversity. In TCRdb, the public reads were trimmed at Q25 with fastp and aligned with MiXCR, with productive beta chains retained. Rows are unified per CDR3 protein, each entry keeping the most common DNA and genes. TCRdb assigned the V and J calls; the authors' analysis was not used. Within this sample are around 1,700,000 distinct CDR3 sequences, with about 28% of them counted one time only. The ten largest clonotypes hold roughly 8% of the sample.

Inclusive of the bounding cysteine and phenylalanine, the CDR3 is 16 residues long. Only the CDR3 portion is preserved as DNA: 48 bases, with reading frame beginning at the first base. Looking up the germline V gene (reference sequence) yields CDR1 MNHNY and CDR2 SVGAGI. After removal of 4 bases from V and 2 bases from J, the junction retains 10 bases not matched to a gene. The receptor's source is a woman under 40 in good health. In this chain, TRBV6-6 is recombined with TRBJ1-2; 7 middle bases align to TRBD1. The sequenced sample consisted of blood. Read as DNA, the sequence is TGTGCCAGCAGTTCCGGGGAAACAGGGGAAAACTATGGCTACACCTTC. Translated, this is CASSSGETGENYGYTF.